What follows is one T cell receptor (beta chain) and its context. With 5 bases clipped from V and 3 bases from J, the junction kept 7 bases outside the gene matches. The germline CDR1 and CDR2 sequences are MNHEY and SMNVEV (reference sequence). The CDR3 contains 15 residues. Sequencing was performed with immunoSEQ multiplex PCR; in TCRdb, only in-frame clones are kept and a portion is missing. The sample yields about 440,000 clones, around 91% seen once. This record comes from a study of blood T cell repertoires in COVID-19. Study context: Sources were T cells, B-cell-depleted T cells, or PBMCs; the material itself was cDNA or gDNA.

Which cohort a participant joined came from the clinical history participants gave. Donors in Cohort 3 who had recovered were those with two negative PCRs, healthcare professional clearance, or resolution of their symptoms. V usage is TRBV27 and J usage is TRBJ2-1; TRBD1 matches 7 bases. The TCR originated in a man aged 18 to 29 who had recovered from COVID-19. The specimen sequenced was PBMCs or T cells enriched from blood (not recorded which). The CDR3 region is CASSPHGTDYNEQFF. CDR3 DNA sequence: TGTGCCAGCAGTCCGCACGGGACAGACTACAATGAGCAGTTCTTC.